The 5 T cell receptor beta chains below all came from one sample that was sequenced in a study of blood T cells in healthy people across ages. Primers used in a second PCR of roughly 6 to 11 cycles were a sample-barcoded 5' primer and a J-beta primer mix. TCRdb re-called the 5' RACE reads with MiXCR, one entry per CDR3 protein. In the table there are about 1 million distinct CDR3 sequences, less than 25% of which are singletons. The same sample was also studied in work on T cells of mothers and their children.

The sequencing sample was made of blood. The source is a girl aged 2 to 9 in good health.

This chain connects TRBV5-6 to TRBJ2-1, with TRBD2 matching 11 bases. Germline trimming cut 6 bases from V and 8 bases from J; bases unmatched to any gene: 16. The CDR3 has 17 amino acids. The germline gives CDR1 SGHDT, CDR2 YYEEEE. The CDR3 protein is CASIKTSGTLVLDEQFF. CDR3 in DNA: TGTGCCAGCATCAAGACTAGCGGGACATTAGTTTTAGATGAGCAGTTCTTC.

This clonotype was seen a handful of times. The rearrangement joins TRBV11-2 to TRBJ2-3; 8 bases match TRBD2. Germline trimming cut 5 bases from V and 2 bases from J; bases unmatched to any gene: 24. CDR1 and CDR2 (germline): SGHAT, FQNNGV. The CDR3 runs to 21 residues. For the CDR3, the DNA is TGTGCCAGCAGCACGATGAAAAGGAGAAGCTTGTCTAGCGGGTACACAGATACGCAGTATTTT. Residues: CASSTMKRRSLSSGYTDTQYF.

V usage is TRBV5-1 and J usage is TRBJ2-7; 11 bases map to TRBD2. This CDR3 contains 13 residues. Germline V gene data show CDR1 as SGHRS and CDR2 as YFSETQ. The J segment lost 12 bases and the V segment lost 5 bases, leaving 10 bases of the junction unmatched. The CDR3 DNA reads as TGCGCCAGCAGAGACCGACTAGCGGGAACTCCGTACTTC. It translates to CASRDRLAGTPYF. Full variable domain (rest looked up from reference TRBV5-1 and TRBJ2-7): KAGVTQTPRYLIKTRGQQVTLSCSPISGHRSVSWYQQTPGQGLQFLFEYFSETQRNKGNFPGRFSGRQFSNSRSEMNVSTLELGDSALYLCASRDRLAGTPYFGPGTRLTVT.

The J gene is TRBJ2-5, the V gene TRBV7-6; the D gene could be TRBD1 or TRBD2 (6 bases each). Germline CDR1 SGHVS, CDR2 FNYEAQ. This CDR3 has 18 residues. V dropped 4 bases and J dropped 4 bases, with 25 bases sitting between them. The CDR3 DNA follows: TGTGCCAGCAGCTCCCTACGGGACACTCACCCGGGGGCAGAGACCCAGTACTTC. Residues: CASSSLRDTHPGAETQYF.

About this clonotype: The junction departs from the called germline gene at one end, perhaps through a read error. The chain recombines TRBV7-7 with TRBJ2-1, with D perhaps given as TRBD1 or TRBD2 (5 bases each). The CDR3 has 15 amino acids. CDR1 is SSHAT and CDR2 is FNYEAQ in the germline V gene (reference sequence). CDR3 nucleotides: TGTGCTAGCAGCTCCGGGACCTTAGGGGCCAATGAGCAGTTCTTC. Amino acid sequence: CASSSGTLGANEQFF.